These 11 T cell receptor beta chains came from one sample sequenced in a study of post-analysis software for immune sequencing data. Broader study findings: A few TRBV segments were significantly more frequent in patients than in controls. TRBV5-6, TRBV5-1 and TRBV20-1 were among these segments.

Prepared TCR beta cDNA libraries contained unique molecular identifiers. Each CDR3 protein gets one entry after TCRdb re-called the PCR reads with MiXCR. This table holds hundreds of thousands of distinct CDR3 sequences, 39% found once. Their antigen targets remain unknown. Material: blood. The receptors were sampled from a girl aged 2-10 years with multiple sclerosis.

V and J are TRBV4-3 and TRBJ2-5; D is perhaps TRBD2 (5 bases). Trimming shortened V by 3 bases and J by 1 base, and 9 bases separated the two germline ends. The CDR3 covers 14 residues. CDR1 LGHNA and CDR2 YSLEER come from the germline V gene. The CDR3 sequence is CASSHTGIQETQYF. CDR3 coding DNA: TGCGCCAGCAGCCATACGGGAATCCAAGAGACCCAGTACTTC.

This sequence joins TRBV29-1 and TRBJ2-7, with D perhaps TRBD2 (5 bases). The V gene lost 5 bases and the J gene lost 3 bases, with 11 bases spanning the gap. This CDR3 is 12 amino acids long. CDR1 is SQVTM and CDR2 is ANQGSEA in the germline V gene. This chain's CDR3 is CSVMTGNYEQYF. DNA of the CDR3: TGCAGCGTTATGACGGGGAACTACGAGCAGTACTTC.

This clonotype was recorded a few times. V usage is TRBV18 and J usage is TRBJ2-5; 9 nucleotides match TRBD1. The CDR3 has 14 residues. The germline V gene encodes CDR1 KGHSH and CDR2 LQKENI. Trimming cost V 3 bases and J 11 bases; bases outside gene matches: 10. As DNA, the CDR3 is TGTGCCAGCTCACCTGAGACAGGGGGTCAAGAGCAGTACTTC. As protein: CASSPETGGQEQYF.

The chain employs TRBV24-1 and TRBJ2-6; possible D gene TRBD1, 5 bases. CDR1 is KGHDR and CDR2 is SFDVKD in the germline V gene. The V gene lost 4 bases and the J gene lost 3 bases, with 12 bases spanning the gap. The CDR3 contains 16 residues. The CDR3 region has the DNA TGTGCCACCAGTGACCTAAGGGGTCGTGGGGCCAACGTCCTGACTTTC. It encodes CATSDLRGRGANVLTF.

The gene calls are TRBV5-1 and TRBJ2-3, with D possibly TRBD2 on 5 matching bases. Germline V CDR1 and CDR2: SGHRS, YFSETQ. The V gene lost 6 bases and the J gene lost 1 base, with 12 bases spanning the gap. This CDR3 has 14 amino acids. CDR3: CASNWQEGTDTQYF. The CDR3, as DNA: TGCGCCAGCAATTGGCAGGAGGGCACAGATACGCAGTATTTT.

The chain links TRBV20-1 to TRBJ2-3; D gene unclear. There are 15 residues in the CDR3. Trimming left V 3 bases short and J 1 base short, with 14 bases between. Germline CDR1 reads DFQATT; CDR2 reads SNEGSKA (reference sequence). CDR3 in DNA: TGCAGTGCTAGTTCTAGGAAGAGGCGCACAGATACGCAGTATTTT. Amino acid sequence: CSASSRKRRTDTQYF.

This CDR3 is CASSYSPRGQETQYF. The CDR3 nucleotides are TGTGCCAGCAGTTACTCCCCACGGGGACAAGAGACCCAGTACTTC. The chain carries TRBV6-5 and TRBJ2-5; possibly TRBD2 for D (5 bases). CDR1 is MNHEY, CDR2 SVGAGI, per germline. The CDR3 contains 15 residues. V gave up 0 bases and J gave up 2 bases, with 10 bases separating them.

CDR3 in amino acids: CASTGTGPYGYTF. CDR3 coding DNA: TGTGCCAGCACCGGGACAGGGCCATATGGCTACACCTTC. V is TRBV9 and J is TRBJ1-2, with 9 bases that match TRBD1. Losses at the gene ends were 6 bases for V and 5 bases for J; bases not matched to a gene: 5. Per the germline V gene, CDR1 is SGDLS and CDR2 is YYNGEE. The CDR3 sequence is 13 residues long.

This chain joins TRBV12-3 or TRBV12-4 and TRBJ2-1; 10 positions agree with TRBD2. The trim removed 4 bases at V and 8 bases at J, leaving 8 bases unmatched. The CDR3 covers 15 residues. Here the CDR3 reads CASSSQREGPYEQFF. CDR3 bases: TGTGCCAGCAGTTCCCAGCGGGAGGGGCCCTATGAGCAGTTCTTC.

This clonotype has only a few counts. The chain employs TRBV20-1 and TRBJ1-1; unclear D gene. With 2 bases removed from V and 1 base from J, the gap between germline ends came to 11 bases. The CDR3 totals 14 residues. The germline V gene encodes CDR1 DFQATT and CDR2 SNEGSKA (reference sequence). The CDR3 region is CSARIGAPNTEAFF. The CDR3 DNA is TGCAGTGCTAGAATAGGCGCCCCGAACACTGAAGCTTTCTTT.

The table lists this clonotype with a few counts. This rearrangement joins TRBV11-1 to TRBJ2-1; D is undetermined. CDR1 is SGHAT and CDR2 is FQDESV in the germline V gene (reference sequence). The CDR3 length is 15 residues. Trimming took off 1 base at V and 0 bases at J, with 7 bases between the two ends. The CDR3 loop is CASSLEVRSYNEQFF. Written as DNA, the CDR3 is TGTGCCAGCAGCTTAGAGGTACGCTCCTACAATGAGCAGTTCTTC.